The clone carrying this T cell receptor (beta chain) has a handful of counts. The data stem from a study of blood T cell repertoires in COVID-19. Original processing methods: Scientists estimated how many nucleated cells there were by amplifying reference gene primers. The protocol was immunoSEQ multiplex PCR, while the TCRdb copy is restricted to in-frame clones and leaves out a portion. V and J calls and clone size follow that table, whereas D and trimming were derived from the DNA. The sample records 200,000 to 250,000 clones, about nine tenths being singletons. The CDR3 is 14 amino acids. Germline CDR1 reads SGHRS; CDR2 reads YFSETQ. V lost 1 base and J lost 8; bases outside the gene matches: 7.

Source material: peripheral blood. The sequence derives from a man aged 30-40 years with COVID-19, enrolled during active disease. V usage is TRBV5-1 and J usage is TRBJ1-2, with 8 bases identical to TRBD1. CDR3: CASSLMGQAYGYTF. CDR3 nucleotides: TGCGCCAGCAGCTTGATGGGACAGGCCTACGGCTACACCTTC.